What follows are 5 T cell receptor beta chains derived from one specimen sequenced in a study of technical replicates of blood from several donors. TCRdb's table, derived via immunoSEQ multiplex PCR, lists solely in-frame clones and lacks some. The repertoire holds 75,000 to 95,000 clones, with about 93% as singletons. Sequencing input: T cells isolated from PBMCs. These receptor sequences come from a human donor in good health.

The rearrangement uses TRBV5-5 and TRBJ2-1; a possible D gene is TRBD2 (6 bases). The CDR3 has 16 amino acids. CDR1 is SGHKS, CDR2 YYEKEE, per germline (reference sequence). The V end was cut by 0 bases, the J end by 0 bases, with 10 bases between. CDR3 sequence reads: CASSLGLEGSYNEQFF. The CDR3 nucleotides are TGTGCCAGCAGCTTGGGACTAGAGGGCTCCTACAATGAGCAGTTCTTC.

The genes are TRBV11-2 and TRBJ1-4, with TRBD1 matching 7 bases. V lost 0 bases, J lost 8 bases, and 9 bases stayed unmatched. CDR3 length: 16 residues. Germline CDR1 SGHAT, CDR2 FQNNGV. The CDR3 DNA follows: TGTGCCAGCAGCTTAGATCTAATCAGGGGGATCGAAAAACTGTTTTTT. Its translation is CASSLDLIRGIEKLFF.

The rearrangement links TRBV5-1 to TRBJ1-2; TRBD1 is a possible D gene (6 bases). Germline CDR1 is SGHRS and CDR2 is YFSETQ. CDR3 length equals 12 residues. V was clipped by 10 bases and J by 3 bases, with 13 bases between them. For the CDR3, the DNA is TGCGCCTCGCAGGACAGACACTATGGCTACACCTTC. This encodes CASQDRHYGYTF.

The rearrangement links TRBV5-4 to TRBJ2-7; 8 bases are a match to TRBD2. The CDR3 consists of 14 residues. Unmatched junction bases numbered 2, after V lost 1 base and J lost 2 bases. Germline CDR1 SGHNT, CDR2 YYREEE (reference sequence). The CDR3 is CASSLSGGAYEQYF. The CDR3 nucleotides are TGTGCCAGCAGCTTGTCGGGGGGGGCCTACGAGCAGTACTTC.

This clone was recorded once. The V and J genes are TRBV6-1 and TRBJ2-2; the match to TRBD1 covers 11 bases. In germline, CDR1 is MNHNS, CDR2 SASEGT. There are 17 residues in the CDR3. Unmatched junction bases numbered 7, after V lost 2 bases and J lost 5 bases. The CDR3, as DNA: TGTGCCAGCAGTGAACTCGGACAGGGGGCGCGGACCGGGGAGCTGTTTTTT. Translation gives CASSELGQGARTGELFF.